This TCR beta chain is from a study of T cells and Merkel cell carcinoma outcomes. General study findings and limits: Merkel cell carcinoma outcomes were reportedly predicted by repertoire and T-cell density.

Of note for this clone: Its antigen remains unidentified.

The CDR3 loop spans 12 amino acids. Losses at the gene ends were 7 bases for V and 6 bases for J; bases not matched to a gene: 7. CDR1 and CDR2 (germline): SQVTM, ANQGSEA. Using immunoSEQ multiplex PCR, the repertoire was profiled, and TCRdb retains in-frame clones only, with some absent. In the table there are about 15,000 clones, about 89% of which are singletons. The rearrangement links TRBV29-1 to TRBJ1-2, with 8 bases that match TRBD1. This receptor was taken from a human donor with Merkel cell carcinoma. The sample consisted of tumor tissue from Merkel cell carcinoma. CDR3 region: CSAYGQGHGYTF. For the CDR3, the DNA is TGCAGCGCCTACGGACAGGGACATGGCTACACCTTC.